This record looks at one T cell receptor (beta chain) sequence and its context. These data are taken from a study of blood T cell repertoires in COVID-19. Study-level information: Nucleic acid was either cDNA or gDNA, and it came from T cells, B-cell-depleted T cells, or PBMCs.

Profiling relied on immunoSEQ multiplex PCR, and the TCRdb table lists in-frame clones only, not all of them. This sample carries 91,000 or so clones, roughly four fifths of them seen once, and the ten largest clones take more than 5.5%. With 7 bases clipped from V and 6 bases from J, the junction kept 0 bases outside the gene matches. Germline-derived CDR1 and CDR2 are KGHDR and SFDVKD. The CDR3 covers 12 residues. The sequence was obtained from a man in his fifties or sixties with active or convalescent COVID-19. The chain joins TRBV24-1 to TRBJ2-2; 8 bases match TRBD2. Specimen: peripheral blood. The CDR3 protein is CATSGGAGELFF. CDR3 nucleotides: TGTGCCACCAGCGGGGGGGCCGGGGAGCTGTTTTTT.